The next 28 T cell receptor beta chains were all read from a single sample in a study of spatial heterogeneity in lung cancer. TCRdb ran MiXCR on the 5' RACE reads and lists one entry per CDR3 protein. This repertoire shows around 60,000 distinct CDR3 sequences, roughly 8% found once; its top ten account for about 14%. Time point noted: sample taken at primary tumor resection. Sequencing covered unsorted whole RNA taken from tumor, nontumor lung or frozen PBMC. Here the sequenced sample was PBMCs, taken at surgery. The receptors come from a female donor with early-stage non-small cell lung cancer.

This clonotype was found a few times. This chain uses TRBV5-1 with TRBJ1-2; 7 nucleotides line up with TRBD1. The V gene's germline CDR1 is SGHRS and CDR2 YFSETQ. This CDR3 spans 15 amino acids. Trimming cost V 3 bases and J 2 bases; bases outside gene matches: 7. The CDR3 protein is CASSSSRDSNYGYTF. CDR3 bases: TGCGCCAGCAGCTCAAGCCGGGACAGCAACTATGGCTACACCTTC. The full variable domain, its missing parts supplied by reference TRBV5-1 and TRBJ1-2, is KAGVTQTPRYLIKTRGQQVTLSCSPISGHRSVSWYQQTPGQGLQFLFEYFSETQRNKGNFPGRFSGRQFSNSRSEMNVSTLELGDSALYLCASSSSRDSNYGYTFGSGTRLTVV.

This clonotype was observed a handful of times. The genes are TRBV6-5 and TRBJ1-5, with 8 bases that match TRBD1. The CDR3 runs to 16 residues. Per the germline V gene, CDR1 is MNHEY and CDR2 is SVGAGI. The V segment lost 6 bases and the J segment 5 bases; nucleotides outside the gene matches: 12. The CDR3: CASRRTGTSPDQPQHF. CDR3 bases: TGTGCCAGCAGGCGGACAGGGACGAGTCCCGATCAGCCCCAGCATTTT.

This clonotype was picked up a small number of times. The chain combines TRBV29-1 with TRBJ2-3; possibly TRBD2 for D (5 bases). CDR1 and CDR2 from the germline V gene are SQVTM and ANQGSEA. The germline V and J ends were trimmed by 4 bases and 3 bases, with 17 bases remaining between them. This CDR3 has 15 residues. CDR3 amino acids: CSVASSAELTDTQYF. The CDR3 DNA reads as TGCAGCGTTGCCAGTAGCGCCGAATTGACAGATACGCAGTATTTT.

This clonotype has only a few counts. The chain recombines TRBV6-2 or TRBV6-3 with TRBJ2-1, with 7 bases lining up with TRBD2. Trimming took 6 bases from V and 7 from J; bases not matched to a gene: 12. This CDR3 is built from 15 residues. Per germline, CDR1 MNHEY and CDR2 SVGEGT. The CDR3 here is CASSNPGGRGNEQFF. CDR3 nucleotide sequence: TGTGCCAGCAGCAACCCGGGGGGACGGGGGAATGAGCAGTTCTTC.

This clonotype was observed many times. The chain combines TRBV6-2 or TRBV6-3 with TRBJ2-7, with D possibly TRBD2 on 5 matching bases. This CDR3 is 12 amino acids long. V was shortened by 3 bases and J by 5 bases, with 8 bases between the two germline ends. Germline CDR1 MNHEY, CDR2 SVGEGT. DNA for the CDR3: TGTGCCAGCAGTTATTCGGAGGACGAGCAGTACTTC. This gives the protein CASSYSEDEQYF.

This clonotype was recorded many times. The J gene is TRBJ2-7, the V gene TRBV14, with 12 bases identical to TRBD2. Trimming at V came to 4 bases and at J to 3 bases, leaving 16 bases not matched to a gene. The CDR3 is made up of 19 amino acids. Germline assignment: CDR1 SGHDN and CDR2 FVKESK. The CDR3 protein is CASSRGPLLTSGGLYEQYV. CDR3 coding DNA: TGTGCCAGCAGCCGGGGACCGCTACTGACTAGCGGGGGACTCTACGAGCAGTACGTC.

This clonotype has just a few counts. V and J are TRBV5-6 and TRBJ2-5, with 8 bases fitting TRBD2. There are 16 residues in the CDR3. CDR1 and CDR2 from the germline V gene are SGHDT and YYEEEE. Germline trimming cut 3 bases from V and 5 bases from J; bases unmatched to any gene: 12. The DNA for the CDR3 is TGTGCCAGCAGCTCCCGTCGGGGGGGGCTGGGGGAGACCCAGTACTTC. It specifies CASSSRRGGLGETQYF.

This clonotype was counted between two and nine times. J is TRBJ2-1 and V is TRBV12-3 or TRBV12-4; D perhaps matches TRBD1 (5 bases). CDR3 length: 13 residues. V lost 2 bases and J lost 4, with 6 bases in between. CDR3 loop: CASSLRGYNEQFF. The CDR3 DNA reads TGTGCCAGCAGTTTAAGGGGTTACAATGAGCAGTTCTTC.

This sequence joins TRBV7-9 and TRBJ2-2; D could derive from TRBD1 or TRBD2 (5 bases each). CDR3 length equals 14 residues. The V gene's germline CDR1 is SEHNR and CDR2 FQNEAQ (reference sequence). Trimming stripped 1 base from V and 3 bases from J, with 6 bases between. CDR3 sequence reads: CASSLGGDTGELFF. Written as DNA, the CDR3 is TGTGCCAGCAGCTTAGGAGGGGACACCGGGGAGCTGTTTTTT.

V is TRBV18 and J is TRBJ2-3; D perhaps matches TRBD2 (6 bases). Germline V gene lookup returns CDR1 KGHSH and CDR2 LQKENI. V shed 1 base and J shed 0 bases, with 17 bases lying between them. The CDR3 has 18 amino acids. The CDR3 region is CASSPRGLQAGSTDTQYF. As DNA, the CDR3 is TGTGCCAGCTCACCACGGGGGTTACAGGCGGGAAGCACAGATACGCAGTATTTT.

The chain uses TRBV12-3 or TRBV12-4 and TRBJ2-7, with 7 nucleotides matching TRBD1. With V trimmed by 6 bases and J by 0 bases, 5 bases remained unmatched. This CDR3 region has 14 residues. The CDR3 DNA sequence: TGTGCCAGCAGACCTACAGGGGTCTCCTACGAGCAGTACTTC. It yields the protein CASRPTGVSYEQYF.

This clonotype was seen many times. Here the CDR3 reads CASSRTSGTDGEQFF. DNA of the CDR3: TGTGCCAGCAGCCGGACTAGCGGGACCGACGGGGAGCAGTTCTTC. The genes are TRBV6-5 and TRBJ2-1; 12 bases are a match to TRBD2. The length of the CDR3 is 15 residues. Germline values: CDR1 MNHEY, CDR2 SVGAGI. Trimming removed 6 bases from V and 10 bases from J; junction bases left unmatched: 10.

This clonotype was seen a few times. The chain joins TRBV7-2 to TRBJ1-5, with 8 bases identical to TRBD1. V was pared by 3 bases and J by 5 bases, with 6 bases of the junction left unmatched. The CDR3 has 15 residues. In germline, CDR1 is SGHTA, CDR2 FQGNSA. CDR3 in amino acids: CASSFTTGAYQPQHF. The CDR3 DNA reads as TGTGCCAGCAGCTTCACGACAGGGGCTTATCAGCCCCAGCATTTT.

This clonotype was seen only a few times. J is TRBJ2-6 and V is TRBV11-2, with TRBD1 as a possible D gene (7 bases). Germline values: CDR1 SGHAT, CDR2 FQNNGV. This CDR3 region has 21 residues. With 0 bases removed from V and 0 bases from J, the gap between germline ends came to 21 bases. The CDR3 DNA reads as TGTGCCAGCAGCTTAGAGGAGGGGGCAGGTCGAATAGGCTCTGGGGCCAACGTCCTGACTTTC. Its translation is CASSLEEGAGRIGSGANVLTF.

The chain joins TRBV6-1 to TRBJ1-5; 8 bases are shared with TRBD1. The CDR3 sequence is 15 residues long. J was trimmed by 4 bases and V by 0 bases; bases with no gene match: 2. Germline V gene lookup returns CDR1 MNHNS and CDR2 SASEGT. As DNA, the CDR3 is TGTGCCAGCAGTGAAGCGAACAGGGGGAATCAGCCCCAGCATTTT. Translation: CASSEANRGNQPQHF.

V and J are TRBV6-6 and TRBJ1-1; D uncertain. The CDR3 extends over 13 amino acids. Germline V gene data show CDR1 as MNHNY and CDR2 as SVGAGI (reference sequence). Trimming stripped 7 bases from V and 4 bases from J, with 13 bases between. The chain's CDR3 is CASKTNGGTEAFF. Here the CDR3 DNA reads TGTGCCAGCAAAACGAACGGCGGCACTGAAGCTTTCTTT.

This clonotype was recorded at least ten times. V gene TRBV20-1 combines with J gene TRBJ2-4, with 7 bases identical to TRBD1. The CDR3 length is 16 residues. V shed 6 bases and J 0 bases; nucleotides not matched to a gene: 11. Germline V lookup: CDR1 DFQATT, CDR2 SNEGSKA (reference sequence). This CDR3 reads CSAIRQGLLAKNIQYF. The CDR3 nucleotides read TGCAGTGCCATCAGACAGGGTTTACTAGCCAAAAACATTCAGTACTTC.

This clonotype was seen repeatedly, ten times or more. The gene calls are TRBV28 and TRBJ1-3; D not certain. Trimming removed 8 bases at V and 0 bases at J, with 8 bases between. Germline V gives CDR1 MDHEN, CDR2 SYDVKM. This CDR3 has 13 residues. For the CDR3, the DNA is TGTGCCAGCCCCACGAGCTCTGGAAACACCATATATTTT. It specifies CASPTSSGNTIYF.

The V call is TRBV10-3, the J call TRBJ2-7, with D maybe TRBD1 (6 bases). CDR3 length equals 12 residues. Germline V lookup: CDR1 ENHRY, CDR2 SYGVKD. V shed 6 bases and J shed 3 bases, with 9 bases lying between them. The CDR3 DNA sequence: TGTGCCATCAGCGCGGACAGCTACGAGCAGTACTTC. This sequence encodes CAISADSYEQYF.

This rearrangement joins TRBV18 to TRBJ1-5; D uncertain. V was pared by 6 bases and J by 1 base, with 10 bases between. CDR3 length: 14 amino acids. Germline CDR1 and CDR2: KGHSH and LQKENI. The DNA for the CDR3 is TGTGCCAGCTCCTCTAAAGGGAGCAATCAGCCCCAGCATTTT. This codes for CASSSKGSNQPQHF.

This clonotype was counted many times. The chain employs TRBV19 and TRBJ2-1; no definite D call. In germline, CDR1 is LNHDA, CDR2 SQIVND (reference sequence). V lost 1 base and J 9 bases, leaving 13 bases between the germline ends. The CDR3 consists of 14 residues. The CDR3 is CASSIASRSSEQFF. In nucleotides, the CDR3 is TGTGCCAGTAGTATAGCATCCAGGTCGAGTGAGCAGTTCTTC.

This clonotype was seen only a few times. The DNA for the CDR3 is TGTGCCAGCAGCCCTGGGCATGCAGAGACCCAGTACTTC. Its protein is CASSPGHAETQYF. The chain combines TRBV7-2 with TRBJ2-5; no clear D gene. V was cut by 5 bases and J by 4 bases, with 11 bases left in between. Per the germline V gene, CDR1 is SGHTA and CDR2 is FQGNSA. CDR3 length: 13 amino acids.

This clonotype was counted ten times or more. This chain's CDR3 is CASGLVLSGDPGELFF. Here the CDR3 DNA reads TGTGCTAGTGGTTTGGTACTATCGGGGGACCCCGGGGAGCTGTTTTTT. The chain recombines TRBV12-5 with TRBJ2-2, with D possibly matching TRBD2 (6 bases). The germline CDR1 and CDR2 sequences are LGHNT and FRNRAP. V lost 0 bases, J lost 6 bases, and 14 bases lay in between. This CDR3 is 16 amino acids long.

This clonotype was counted only a few times. The gene calls are TRBV5-1 and TRBJ2-6; D is ambiguous. Germline CDR1 is SGHRS and CDR2 is YFSETQ. V was clipped by 4 bases and J by 2 bases, with 10 bases between them. This CDR3 has 15 residues. The CDR3 loop reads CASSQTSPGANVLTF. CDR3 in DNA: TGCGCCAGCAGCCAAACCTCCCCTGGGGCCAACGTCCTGACTTTC.

This clonotype was seen a handful of times. The chain carries TRBV20-1 and TRBJ2-1; TRBD1 agrees at 7 bases. Losses at the gene ends were 3 bases for V and 12 bases for J; bases not matched to a gene: 11. The CDR3 contains 13 residues. The V gene's germline CDR1 is DFQATT and CDR2 SNEGSKA (reference sequence). CDR3 bases: TGCAGTGCTAGGCAAACTGACAGGGTCCGGCAGTTCTTC. This gives the protein CSARQTDRVRQFF.

This clonotype was seen ten or more times. J is TRBJ1-4 and V is TRBV9; maybe TRBD1 (5 bases). CDR1 SGDLS and CDR2 YYNGEE come from the germline V gene. V lost 4 bases to trimming and J lost 8 bases, with 18 bases between them. The CDR3 has 15 amino acids. DNA for the CDR3: TGTGCCAGCAGCCCCGGCGGGGGACCTGACGAAAAACTGTTTTTT. This encodes CASSPGGGPDEKLFF.

At least ten counts were recorded for this clonotype. The chain is built from TRBV9 and TRBJ2-4; TRBD1 is a possible D gene (5 bases). V lost 0 bases, J lost 4 bases, and 8 bases lay in between. Looked up from germline, CDR1 is SGDLS and CDR2 is YYNGEE. The CDR3 sequence is 14 residues long. The CDR3 reads CASSVGGGKNIQYF. CDR3 coding DNA: TGTGCCAGCAGCGTAGGGGGCGGAAAAAACATTCAGTACTTC.

A few counts support this clonotype. The V gene is TRBV7-2, the J gene TRBJ2-3; TRBD2 agrees at 8 bases. The V and J ends lost 5 bases and 4 bases, in that order; junction bases with no gene match: 8. The CDR3 has 15 residues. The V gene's germline CDR1 is SGHTA and CDR2 FQGNSA. CDR3 amino acids: CASSRAAREADTQYF. The CDR3 DNA sequence: TGTGCCAGCAGCAGAGCCGCGCGGGAGGCAGATACGCAGTATTTT.